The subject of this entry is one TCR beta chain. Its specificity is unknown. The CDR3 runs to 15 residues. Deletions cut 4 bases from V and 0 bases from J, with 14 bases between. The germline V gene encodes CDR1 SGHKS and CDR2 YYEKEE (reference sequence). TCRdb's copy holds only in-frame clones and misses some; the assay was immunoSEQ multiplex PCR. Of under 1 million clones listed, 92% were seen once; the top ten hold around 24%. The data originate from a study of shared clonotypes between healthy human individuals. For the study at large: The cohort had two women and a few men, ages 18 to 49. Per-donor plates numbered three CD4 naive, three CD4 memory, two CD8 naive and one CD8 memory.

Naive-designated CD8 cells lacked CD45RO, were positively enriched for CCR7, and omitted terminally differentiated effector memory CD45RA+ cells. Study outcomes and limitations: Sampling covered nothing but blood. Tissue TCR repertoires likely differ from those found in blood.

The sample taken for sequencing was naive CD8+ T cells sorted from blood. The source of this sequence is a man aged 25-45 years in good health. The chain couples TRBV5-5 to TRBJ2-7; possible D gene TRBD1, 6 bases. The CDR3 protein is CASSPWQGSSYEQYF. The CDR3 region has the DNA TGTGCCAGCAGCCCCTGGCAGGGGTCCTCCTACGAGCAGTACTTC.